One sample yielded the 12 T cell receptor beta chains listed below, sequenced in a study of beta chain features in type 1 diabetes. The sequenced template was cDNA made from the entire isolated RNA. The table came from immunoSEQ multiplex PCR; TCRdb's copy has only in-frame clones and leaves some out. The repertoire includes under 90,000 clones, about a third of them detected once, and roughly 0.45% sits in the top ten. The sample consisted of stem cell memory CD4+ T cells from blood. The receptors were sampled from a young woman in good health.

There are a few counts of this clone. J is TRBJ2-4 and V is TRBV2; 10 nucleotides match TRBD1. Trimming removed 4 bases from V and 0 bases from J; junction bases left unmatched: 15. This CDR3 is 20 amino acids long. From germline, CDR1 is SNHLY and CDR2 FYNNEI. CDR3: CASSATRGTGARLAKNIQYF. CDR3 in DNA: TGTGCCAGCAGTGCAACGAGGGGGACAGGGGCCCGACTAGCCAAAAACATTCAGTACTTC.

The genes are TRBV5-1 and TRBJ1-1; D gene ambiguous. The CDR3 length is 13 residues. Per the germline V gene, CDR1 is SGHRS and CDR2 is YFSETQ. V lost 0 bases and J 7 bases, leaving 10 bases between the germline ends. The chain's CDR3 is CASSLDPLGEAFF. The DNA for the CDR3 is TGCGCCAGCAGCTTGGACCCCCTCGGTGAAGCTTTCTTT.

A few counts support this clone. The V call is TRBV4-2, the J call TRBJ1-5; perhaps TRBD1 as D (5 bases). The CDR3 loop spans 15 amino acids. Germline lookup yields CDR1 LGHNA and CDR2 YNFKEQ. V lost 0 bases and J lost 4, with 10 bases in between. CDR3 nucleotides: TGTGCCAGCAGCCAAGATGGGGCAGATAATCAGCCCCAGCATTTT. Protein sequence: CASSQDGADNQPQHF.

V and J are TRBV9 and TRBJ2-5; D may be TRBD1 (6 bases). Trimming took off 4 bases at V and 2 bases at J, with 15 bases between the two ends. CDR3 length equals 15 residues. In germline, CDR1 is SGDLS, CDR2 YYNGEE. The CDR3 sequence is CASSIDRGWQETQYF. The CDR3 DNA reads TGTGCCAGCAGCATCGATAGGGGGTGGCAAGAGACCCAGTACTTC. Together with reference TRBV9 and TRBJ2-5, the CDR3 gives the full variable domain: DSGVTQTPKHLITATGQRVTLRCSPRSGDLSVYWYQQSLDQGLQFLIQYYNGEERAKGNILERFSAQQFPDLHSELNLSSLELGDSALYFCASSIDRGWQETQYFGPGTRLLVL.

The chain uses TRBV6-1 and TRBJ1-2, with D possibly matching TRBD1 (5 bases). V lost 6 bases, J lost 3 bases, and 14 bases lay in between. The CDR3 loop spans 14 amino acids. Germline V CDR1 and CDR2: MNHNS, SASEGT. The CDR3 spells CASRGLGHDYGYTF. In DNA form, the CDR3 reads TGTGCCAGCAGAGGATTAGGACACGACTATGGCTACACCTTC.

The chain couples TRBV30 to TRBJ2-7; possibly TRBD2 for D (6 bases). The CDR3 covers 12 residues. Germline loops: CDR1 GTSNPN, CDR2 SVGIG (reference sequence). V was trimmed by 1 base and J by 6 bases, leaving 10 bases between them. CDR3 sequence reads: CAWSGGGIEQYF. Written as DNA, the CDR3 is TGTGCCTGGAGTGGAGGAGGGATCGAGCAGTACTTC.

The chain links TRBV19 to TRBJ2-7; the D gene is possibly TRBD1 (5 bases). The CDR3 extends over 14 amino acids. V lost 5 bases and J lost 1, with 12 bases in between. Looked up from germline, CDR1 is LNHDA and CDR2 is SQIVND (reference sequence). For the CDR3, the DNA is TGTGCCAGTAGTCCCGGACACATATCCTACGAGCAGTACTTC. As protein: CASSPGHISYEQYF.

The V and J genes are TRBV7-9 and TRBJ2-1, with D possibly matching TRBD2 (6 bases). The germline gives CDR1 SEHNR, CDR2 FQNEAQ (reference sequence). The CDR3 covers 14 residues. The V gene lost 4 bases and the J gene lost 6 bases, with 13 bases spanning the gap. The CDR3 DNA reads TGTGCCAGCAGCTCCGGGACGGGGGTCAATGAGCAGTTCTTC. Translating gives CASSSGTGVNEQFF.

The chain uses TRBV7-9 and TRBJ1-5; tentative D call: TRBD1 (6 bases). Germline V gene data show CDR1 as SEHNR and CDR2 as FQNEAQ (reference sequence). This CDR3 contains 14 residues. Trimming took off 5 bases at V and 2 bases at J, with 10 bases between the two ends. DNA of the CDR3: TGTGCCAGCAGCCCCGCAGGGGGCAATCAGCCCCAGCATTTT. Its translation is CASSPAGGNQPQHF.

This clone was recorded a few times. Other DNA sequences in this specimen translate into the identical CDR3. V usage is TRBV19 and J usage is TRBJ1-1; TRBD1 agrees at 8 bases. The CDR3 is made up of 13 amino acids. After removal of 7 bases from V and 1 base from J, the junction contained 2 bases not matched to a gene. CDR1 is LNHDA and CDR2 is SQIVND in the germline V gene (reference sequence). The DNA of the CDR3 is TGTGCCAGTAACGGACAGGGGAACACTGAAGCTTTCTTT. Its protein product is CASNGQGNTEAFF.

This clone showed up just a few times. This chain joins TRBV4-1 and TRBJ1-5; 8 nucleotides align to TRBD1. This CDR3 contains 17 residues. Germline V gene sequence: CDR1 MGHRA, CDR2 YSYEKL. Trimming removed 0 bases from V and 3 bases from J; junction bases left unmatched: 7. The CDR3 bases are TGCGCCAGCAGCCAAGATAAGGGCAGGGGGCTCAATCAGCCCCAGCATTTT. It translates to CASSQDKGRGLNQPQHF.

In this sample, this clone turned up a few times. The chain links TRBV11-2 to TRBJ2-3; TRBD2 matches at 14 bases. Trimming cost V 5 bases and J 4 bases; bases outside gene matches: 5. CDR1 and CDR2 (germline): SGHAT, FQNNGV. The CDR3 spans 16 residues. The CDR3 DNA reads as TGTGCCAGCAGCAAAATGACTAGCGGGGGGGCAGATACGCAGTATTTT. It specifies CASSKMTSGGADTQYF.